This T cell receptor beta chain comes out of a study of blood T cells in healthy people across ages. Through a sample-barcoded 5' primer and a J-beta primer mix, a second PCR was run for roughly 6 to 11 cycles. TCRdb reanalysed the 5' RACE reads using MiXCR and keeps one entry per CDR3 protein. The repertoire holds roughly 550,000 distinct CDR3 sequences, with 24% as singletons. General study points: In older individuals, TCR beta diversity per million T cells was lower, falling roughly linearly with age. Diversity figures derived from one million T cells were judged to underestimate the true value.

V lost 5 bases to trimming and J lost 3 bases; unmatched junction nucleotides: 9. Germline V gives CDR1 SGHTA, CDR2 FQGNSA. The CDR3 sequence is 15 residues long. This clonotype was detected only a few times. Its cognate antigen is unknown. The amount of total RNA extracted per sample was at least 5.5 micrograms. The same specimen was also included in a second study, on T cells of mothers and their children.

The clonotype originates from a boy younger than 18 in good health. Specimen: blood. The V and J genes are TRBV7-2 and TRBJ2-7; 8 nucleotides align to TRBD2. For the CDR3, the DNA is TGTGCCAGCAGCCAAGGGGTAGCGGGAATCTACGAGCAGTACTTC. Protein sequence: CASSQGVAGIYEQYF.